A single sample gave rise to the 28 T cell receptor beta chains below, sequenced in a study of neurological immune-mediated disorders. TCRdb re-called the 5' RACE reads through MiXCR, storing one row per CDR3 protein. This table has about 62,000 distinct CDR3 sequences, 3.5% to 4.5% appearing once. Sequencing was performed on PBMCs. The origin of the receptors is a woman in her forties or fifties with multiple sclerosis.

J is TRBJ1-5 and V is TRBV30; no firm D call. Trimming took off 1 base at V and 7 bases at J, with 8 bases between the two ends. The CDR3 sequence is 12 residues long. CDR1 is GTSNPN, CDR2 SVGIG, per germline (reference sequence). CDR3 sequence (DNA): TGTGCCTGGAGTGGCCAGATGCAGCCCCAGCATTTT. This gives the protein CAWSGQMQPQHF.

This clonotype occurred a few times. This sequence joins TRBV4-2 and TRBJ2-3; 10 bases match TRBD2. Trimming cost V 3 bases and J 0 bases; bases outside gene matches: 6. Germline V gene lookup returns CDR1 LGHNA and CDR2 YNFKEQ. This CDR3 is 17 amino acids long. CDR3 nucleotide sequence: TGTGCCAGCAGCCATAGCGGGAGGCCTTCTAGCACAGATACGCAGTATTTT. Encoded protein: CASSHSGRPSSTDTQYF.

This clonotype was seen many times. This rearrangement joins TRBV6-5 to TRBJ2-2; TRBD2 matches 10 bases. CDR1 and CDR2 (germline): MNHEY, SVGAGI. The CDR3 sequence is 15 residues long. V trimming: 6 bases; J trimming: 6 bases; junction bases outside the gene matches: 7. The CDR3 region is CASSSLAGEAGELFF. CDR3 nucleotides: TGTGCCAGCAGCTCTCTAGCGGGAGAGGCCGGGGAGCTGTTTTTT.

This clonotype came up many times. The V gene is TRBV20-1, the J gene TRBJ2-5, with a weak D call TRBD1 (6 bases). Per germline, CDR1 DFQATT and CDR2 SNEGSKA (reference sequence). Trimming left V 5 bases short and J 7 bases short, with 17 bases between. The length of the CDR3 is 13 residues. For the CDR3, the DNA is TGCAGTGCTGACCCCACAGGGCTGAGGACCCAGTACTTC. Translating it yields CSADPTGLRTQYF.

In this sample, this clonotype turned up many times. The rearrangement links TRBV5-1 to TRBJ1-5; 9 nucleotides match TRBD1. The CDR3 length is 14 residues. J was trimmed by 5 bases and V by 4 bases; bases with no gene match: 4. Germline CDR1 reads SGHRS; CDR2 reads YFSETQ. CDR3 DNA: TGCGCCAGCAGCGTCACAGGGGGCGATCAGCCCCAGCATTTT. Translation gives CASSVTGGDQPQHF.

This clonotype was seen more than once but under ten times. A much bigger clone sits one base away, suggesting this may be a read error. V gene TRBV7-2 combines with J gene TRBJ2-2, with unresolved D. The CDR3 is 13 amino acids. V lost 6 bases, J lost 3 bases, and 8 bases lay in between. Germline CDR1 is SGHTA and CDR2 is FQGNSA. CDR3 bases: TGTGCCAGCAGTTTCGAATACACCGGGGAGCTGTTTTTT. Amino acids: CASSFEYTGELFF.

This clonotype was picked up many times. The gene calls are TRBV6-2 or TRBV6-3 and TRBJ2-2, with a possible D match to TRBD1 (6 bases). This CDR3 contains 15 residues. CDR1 is MNHEY and CDR2 is SVGEGT in the germline V gene. The V end lost 7 bases, the J end lost 5 bases, and 17 bases lay between the germline ends. The CDR3 spells CASTWTVRPTGELFF. CDR3 nucleotides: TGTGCCAGCACATGGACAGTGAGGCCAACCGGGGAGCTGTTTTTT.

This clonotype was seen a few times. The chain joins TRBV5-1 to TRBJ1-4; perhaps TRBD1 as D (6 bases). The CDR3 loop spans 15 amino acids. Germline V lookup: CDR1 SGHRS, CDR2 YFSETQ. Trimming stripped 0 bases from V and 8 bases from J, with 14 bases between. The CDR3: CASSLAVGQGEKLFF. The CDR3 DNA reads TGCGCCAGCAGCTTGGCTGTGGGACAAGGAGAAAAACTGTTTTTT.

This clonotype has a count of ten or more. The chain uses TRBV11-3 and TRBJ2-2, with a tentative D call TRBD2 (6 bases). Germline V gene sequence: CDR1 SGHNT, CDR2 YENEEA. The CDR3 covers 21 residues. With 1 base removed from V and 1 base from J, the gap between germline ends came to 25 bases. The CDR3 DNA follows: TGTGCCAGCAGCTTAGCTCGGTCGGGCGGGGCCCCCACTCTGAACACCGGGGAGCTGTTTTTT. This sequence encodes CASSLARSGGAPTLNTGELFF.

This clonotype was found many times. The J gene is TRBJ1-5, the V gene TRBV5-1; perhaps TRBD1 as D (6 bases). Germline V CDR1 and CDR2: SGHRS, YFSETQ. V dropped 0 bases and J dropped 4 bases, with 8 bases sitting between them. CDR3 size: 14 residues. The CDR3 protein is CASSLGGGNQPQHF. Written as DNA, the CDR3 is TGCGCCAGCAGCTTGGGAGGGGGTAATCAGCCCCAGCATTTT.

At least ten counts were recorded for this clonotype. The V gene is TRBV10-3, the J gene TRBJ1-2, with D possibly TRBD1 on 5 matching bases. Trimming shortened V by 6 bases and J by 3 bases, and 11 bases separated the two germline ends. CDR3 length: 13 amino acids. Per germline, CDR1 ENHRY and CDR2 SYGVKD. Here the CDR3 reads CAIRAGKDYGYTF. The CDR3 nucleotides read TGTGCCATCAGGGCAGGGAAAGACTATGGCTACACCTTC.

The chain has TRBV7-2 and TRBJ2-7, with D unclear. The CDR3 loop spans 14 amino acids. Germline V gene lookup returns CDR1 SGHTA and CDR2 FQGNSA. The V end was cut by 4 bases, the J end by 2 bases, with 12 bases between. CDR3 nucleotides: TGTGCCAGCAGCTCAAGCCCAAACACCTACGAGCAGTACTTC. The encoded protein is CASSSSPNTYEQYF.

This clonotype occurred a few times. A clone one base away is much larger, so this may be a read error. V is TRBV6-6 and J is TRBJ1-2; D unresolved. Germline-derived CDR1 and CDR2 are MNHNY and SVGAGI (reference sequence). Trimming removed 4 bases from V and 4 bases from J, with 13 bases in between. The CDR3 is made up of 14 amino acids. The CDR3 DNA is TGTGCCAGCAGTTTCTCAAAGGGTGGCTATGGCTACACCTTC. This gives the protein CASSFSKGGYGYTF.

This clonotype showed up many times. The rearrangement joins TRBV24-1 to TRBJ2-4, with D tentatively TRBD1 (7 bases). Trimming shortened V by 3 bases and J by 3 bases, and 23 bases separated the two germline ends. The CDR3 spans 19 residues. Germline CDR1 KGHDR, CDR2 SFDVKD. The CDR3, as DNA: TGTGCCACCAGTGATACAAAAGACGGAGGGGGCTGGGGCAAAAACATTCAGTACTTC. Its translation is CATSDTKDGGGWGKNIQYF.

The sample holds many counts of this clonotype. The chain couples TRBV14 to TRBJ2-4; 8 bases are shared with TRBD2. V lost 0 bases and J lost 6; bases outside the gene matches: 4. The CDR3 covers 15 residues. Per the germline V gene, CDR1 is SGHDN and CDR2 is FVKESK. CDR3 in amino acids: CASSQDSTSGNIQYF. CDR3 bases: TGTGCCAGCAGCCAAGATAGCACTAGCGGAAACATTCAGTACTTC. Full variable domain (missing parts from reference TRBV14 and TRBJ2-4): EAGVTQFPSHSVIEKGQTVTLRCDPISGHDNLYWYRRVMGKEIKFLLHFVKESKQDESGMPNNRFLAERTGGTYSTLKVQPAELEDSGVYFCASSQDSTSGNIQYFGAGTRLSVL.

This clonotype was seen ten or more times. The V and J genes are TRBV7-6 and TRBJ2-7, with 8 bases identical to TRBD2. The germline CDR1 and CDR2 sequences are SGHVS and FNYEAQ. CDR3 length equals 15 residues. The trim removed 4 bases at V and 3 bases at J, leaving 8 bases unmatched. CDR3 sequence: CASSSQSGRDYEQYF. DNA of the CDR3: TGTGCCAGCAGCTCCCAAAGCGGGAGAGACTACGAGCAGTACTTC.

This clonotype was picked up many times. This sequence joins TRBV7-6 and TRBJ1-5, with no clear D. This CDR3 comprises 15 residues. From germline, CDR1 is SGHVS and CDR2 FNYEAQ. Trimming stripped 1 base from V and 2 bases from J, with 9 bases between. CDR3 sequence reads: CASSLGGGGNQPQHF. The CDR3 DNA reads TGTGCCAGCAGCTTAGGAGGCGGCGGCAATCAGCCCCAGCATTTT.

This clonotype occurred many times. J is TRBJ2-1 and V is TRBV24-1; the match to TRBD1 covers 7 bases. Per the germline V gene, CDR1 is KGHDR and CDR2 is SFDVKD. This CDR3 contains 15 residues. The junction had 8 bases not matched to a gene; V was cut back by 1 base and J by 9 bases. CDR3 protein: CATSDLEKGAGEQFF. DNA of the CDR3: TGTGCCACCAGTGATTTAGAGAAGGGGGCAGGTGAGCAGTTCTTC.

This clonotype was detected many times. This chain links TRBV7-8 with TRBJ2-5; D unresolved. From germline, CDR1 is SGHVS and CDR2 FQNEAQ. CDR3 size: 14 residues. V gave up 2 bases and J gave up 5 bases, with 12 bases separating them. The CDR3 DNA follows: TGTGCCAGCAGCTTACAGGCCTATGGGGAGACCCAGTACTTC. Amino acids: CASSLQAYGETQYF.

This clonotype was observed many times. The chain employs TRBV20-1 and TRBJ1-1; D ambiguous. The germline V and J ends were trimmed by 0 bases and 1 base, with 9 bases remaining between them. The CDR3 length is 14 residues. Germline V CDR1 and CDR2: DFQATT, SNEGSKA (reference sequence). CDR3 in DNA: TGCAGTGCTAGAGACCCGGGCGGGAACACTGAAGCTTTCTTT. Translating gives CSARDPGGNTEAFF.

This clonotype has ten or more counts. The chain uses TRBV18 and TRBJ2-1, with 7 nucleotides matching TRBD1. The trim removed 4 bases at V and 0 bases at J, leaving 6 bases unmatched. Germline V gives CDR1 KGHSH, CDR2 LQKENI. The CDR3 spans 16 residues. CDR3 DNA sequence: TGTGCCAGCTCACTCACGACAGGGAGCTCCTACAATGAGCAGTTCTTC. Translating gives CASSLTTGSSYNEQFF. Full variable domain (missing parts from reference TRBV18 and TRBJ2-1): NAGVMQNPRHLVRRRGQEARLRCSPMKGHSHVYWYRQLPEEGLKFMVYLQKENIIDESGMPKERFSAEFPKEGPSILRIQQVVRGDSAAYFCASSLTTGSSYNEQFFGPGTRLTVL.

This clonotype was picked up many times. This sequence joins TRBV7-9 and TRBJ1-5; D is unresolved. Trimming took off 5 bases at V and 6 bases at J, with 11 bases between the two ends. Germline lookup yields CDR1 SEHNR and CDR2 FQNEAQ (reference sequence). The CDR3 covers 13 residues. This CDR3 reads CASSQEGGQPQHF. The CDR3 DNA reads as TGTGCCAGCAGCCAAGAGGGCGGTCAGCCCCAGCATTTT.

This clonotype was recorded many times. CDR3 region: CSAGRDSQETQYF. The CDR3 DNA reads as TGCAGTGCTGGCCGGGACAGCCAAGAGACCCAGTACTTC. The chain uses TRBV20-1 and TRBJ2-5; 7 positions match TRBD1. V gave up 5 bases and J gave up 1 base; unmatched junction bases: 4. Germline loops: CDR1 DFQATT, CDR2 SNEGSKA (reference sequence). This CDR3 is 13 amino acids long.

This clonotype was found many times. V and J are TRBV10-3 and TRBJ2-7, with D perhaps TRBD1 or TRBD2 (5 bases each). With 3 bases removed from V and 2 bases from J, the gap between germline ends came to 14 bases. In germline, CDR1 is ENHRY, CDR2 SYGVKD. The CDR3 spans 15 residues. For the CDR3, the DNA is TGTGCCATCAGTGACCGGGGACGCGAGACCTACGAGCAGTACTTC. This codes for CAISDRGRETYEQYF.

This clonotype occurred many times. The chain has TRBV15 and TRBJ2-1, with 7 nucleotides matching TRBD1. Germline V gene lookup returns CDR1 LNHNV and CDR2 YYDKDF (reference sequence). After removal of 0 bases from V and 6 bases from J, the junction contained 5 bases not matched to a gene. The CDR3 is 15 residues long. The CDR3 loop reads CATSRDRGQSNEQFF. In DNA, the CDR3 is TGTGCCACCAGCAGAGATAGGGGACAGTCCAATGAGCAGTTCTTC. Complete variable domain (other parts from reference TRBV15 and TRBJ2-1): DAMVIQNPRYQVTQFGKPVTLSCSQTLNHNVMYWYQQKSSQAPKLLFHYYDKDFNNEADTPDNFQSRRPNTSFCFLDIRSPGLGDTAMYLCATSRDRGQSNEQFFGPGTRLTVL.

This clonotype was counted ten times or more. V is TRBV15 and J is TRBJ2-5; D assignment may be TRBD1 or TRBD2 (6 bases each). Trimming removed 6 bases at V and 4 bases at J, with 12 bases between. Looked up from germline, CDR1 is LNHNV and CDR2 is YYDKDF (reference sequence). This CDR3 contains 13 residues. The CDR3 bases are TGTGCCACCAGGAGGGGGGCCGGAGAGACCCAGTACTTC. Encoded protein: CATRRGAGETQYF.

In its sample, this clonotype was seen many times. This chain uses TRBV12-3 or TRBV12-4 with TRBJ2-2, with no clear D. With 1 base removed from V and 2 bases from J, the gap between germline ends came to 8 bases. The CDR3 is made up of 15 amino acids. The CDR3 protein is CASSLGQLNTGELFF. In DNA form, the CDR3 reads TGTGCCAGCAGTTTAGGTCAGCTAAACACCGGGGAGCTGTTTTTT.

This clonotype came up many times. The chain employs TRBV20-1 and TRBJ2-1; D uncertain. Germline CDR1 DFQATT, CDR2 SNEGSKA (reference sequence). The CDR3 runs to 11 residues. V was cut by 3 bases and J by 8 bases, with 8 bases left in between. As DNA, the CDR3 is TGCAGTGCTAGTCTCAAGGATGAGCAGTTCTTC. This encodes CSASLKDEQFF.